This T cell receptor beta chain is from a study of T cells in localized non-small cell lung cancer. Of note for this clone: Its antigen is still unknown.

Libraries were prepared by immunoSEQ multiplex PCR; TCRdb keeps only in-frame clonotypes and omits some of them. There are 90,000 or so clones in the sample; roughly 86% occur only once, and 15% lies in the top ten. Study conclusions and caveats: Peak T cell clonality was found in uninvolved adjacent lung, exceeding tumor. In the blood, greater T cell density corresponded to longer overall survival. Sequencing involved a lone tumor region, leaving heterogeneity possible. The study detected a median around 61 of the top 100 tumor clones in adjacent lung.

The sample consisted of peripheral blood, taken before any cancer treatment. This clonotype was obtained from a man aged 40-75 years with stage I squamous cell lung carcinoma.

Here the CDR3 reads CASSLASGGYYNEQFF. The DNA of the CDR3 is TGTGCCAGCAGCTTGGCGAGCGGGGGGTACTACAATGAGCAGTTCTTC. The V and J genes are TRBV7-9 and TRBJ2-1; 9 bases match TRBD2. Germline trimming cut 3 bases from V and 3 bases from J; bases unmatched to any gene: 6. Germline V gene lookup returns CDR1 SEHNR and CDR2 FQNEAQ (reference sequence). The length of the CDR3 is 16 residues. Supplemented by reference TRBV7-9 and TRBJ2-1, the full variable domain reads DTGVSQNPRHKITKRGQNVTFRCDPISEHNRLYWYRQTLGQGPEFLTYFQNEAQLEKSRLLSDRFSAERPKGSFSTLEIQRTEQGDSAMYLCASSLASGGYYNEQFFGPGTRLTVL.